These 21 T cell receptor beta chains originate from one sample sequenced in a study of blood T cells in healthy people across ages. Then a second PCR, running roughly 7 to 12 cycles, was carried out with a sample-barcoded 5' primer and a J-beta primer mix. TCRdb redid the calling of the 5' RACE reads with MiXCR, one entry per CDR3 protein. This table holds hundreds of thousands of distinct CDR3 sequences, more than 25% found once. Sequencing was done on a sample of blood. These receptors were taken from a woman older than 75 in good health.

In its sample, this clonotype was seen many times. The V call is TRBV12-3 or TRBV12-4, the J call TRBJ2-7; 7 bases are shared with TRBD1. Trimming at V came to 4 bases and at J to 6 bases, leaving 6 bases not matched to a gene. This CDR3 contains 13 residues. CDR3 in amino acids: CASSWSQGVEQYF. The DNA for the CDR3 is TGTGCCAGCAGTTGGAGCCAGGGGGTCGAGCAGTACTTC.

Ten or more counts support this clonotype. This chain connects TRBV20-1 to TRBJ1-2; possible D gene TRBD1, 5 bases. The CDR3 sequence is 13 residues long. The V gene's germline CDR1 is DFQATT and CDR2 SNEGSKA (reference sequence). The V gene lost 3 bases and the J gene lost 8 bases, with 16 bases spanning the gap. CDR3 loop: CSASAGRDGGYTF. The CDR3 coding sequence is TGCAGTGCTAGTGCGGGCAGGGATGGAGGCTACACCTTC.

This clonotype was detected ten times or more. The chain uses TRBV20-1 and TRBJ2-7; D could derive from TRBD1 or TRBD2 (5 bases each). The germline gives CDR1 DFQATT, CDR2 SNEGSKA (reference sequence). The V and J ends lost 2 bases and 2 bases respectively, with 19 bases between them. CDR3 length equals 16 residues. This CDR3 is CSARTLVSGTPYEQYF. The CDR3 DNA reads as TGCAGTGCTAGAACTTTAGTATCGGGGACCCCCTACGAGCAGTACTTC.

This clonotype was recorded at least ten times. This chain uses TRBV12-3 or TRBV12-4 with TRBJ2-3; 9 bases are a match to TRBD2. The length of the CDR3 is 15 residues. The V and J ends lost 6 bases and 1 base, in that order; junction bases with no gene match: 5. The CDR3 bases are TGTGCCAGCAGAGACGGCGGGGGGGGCACAGATACGCAGTATTTT. Translation gives CASRDGGGGTDTQYF.

This clonotype was picked up many times. The chain combines TRBV6-5 with TRBJ2-5; D is perhaps TRBD2 (7 bases). The ends were cut back, 5 bases at V and 4 bases at J, with 17 bases in the middle. Germline values: CDR1 MNHEY, CDR2 SVGAGI. The CDR3 runs to 15 residues. The CDR3 loop reads CASSRPQGGGETQYF. The CDR3 DNA follows: TGTGCCAGCAGTCGACCTCAAGGGGGGGGAGAGACCCAGTACTTC.

There are a few counts of this clonotype. J is TRBJ2-1 and V is TRBV5-1; D not certain. There are 15 residues in the CDR3. Per the germline V gene, CDR1 is SGHRS and CDR2 is YFSETQ. Trimming took off 0 bases at V and 10 bases at J, with 17 bases between the two ends. The CDR3, as DNA: TGCGCCAGCAGCTTGGTCGAGATTGGTCCCCGGGAGCAGTTCTTC. This gives the protein CASSLVEIGPREQFF.

A word on this clonotype: A much larger clone sits a single nucleotide away, making a read error possible. The genes are TRBV7-9 and TRBJ1-2; 8 nucleotides align to TRBD1. The germline CDR1 and CDR2 sequences are SEHNR and FQNEAQ (reference sequence). The CDR3 consists of 15 residues. CDR3 DNA: TGTGCCGGCAGCTTAGGCACAGGGGGGCACTATGGCTACACCTTC. This translates into CAGSLGTGGHYGYTF.

DNA for the CDR3: TGTGCCAGCAGCCTGACTTTAAAATCTGGCTACACCTTC. Its translation is CASSLTLKSGYTF. The chain links TRBV6-2 or TRBV6-3 to TRBJ1-2, with D hard to call. CDR3 length equals 13 residues. The V gene lost 6 bases and the J gene lost 7 bases, with 15 bases spanning the gap. Germline V lookup: CDR1 MNHEY, CDR2 SVGEGT.

In DNA form, the CDR3 reads TGCGCCAGCAGCTTGGAGGAGGGGCGTGAGCAGTTCTTC. Translated: CASSLEEGREQFF. The chain combines TRBV5-1 with TRBJ2-1; tentatively, D is TRBD2 (6 bases). The ends were cut back, 0 bases at V and 9 bases at J, with 10 bases in the middle. Germline values: CDR1 SGHRS, CDR2 YFSETQ. The CDR3 consists of 13 residues. The entire variable domain, with the rest obtained from reference TRBV5-1 and TRBJ2-1, is as follows: KAGVTQTPRYLIKTRGQQVTLSCSPISGHRSVSWYQQTPGQGLQFLFEYFSETQRNKGNFPGRFSGRQFSNSRSEMNVSTLELGDSALYLCASSLEEGREQFFGPGTRLTVL.

This clonotype was picked up a small number of times. V is TRBV20-1 and J is TRBJ2-2; D possibly uses TRBD1 or TRBD2 (6 bases each). The CDR3 length is 16 residues. CDR1 and CDR2 (germline): DFQATT, SNEGSKA (reference sequence). Trimming removed 6 bases from V and 6 bases from J, with 23 bases in between. CDR3 nucleotide sequence: TGCAGTGCAAACTACAGGAGGGGGTTTCTTCCCGGGGAGCTGTTTTTT. This codes for CSANYRRGFLPGELFF.

This clonotype was counted only a few times. The CDR3 protein is CASSPTLGARETQYF. Here the CDR3 DNA reads TGTGCCAGCAGCCCCACCCTGGGGGCTAGGGAGACCCAGTACTTC. This chain connects TRBV11-3 to TRBJ2-5; D possibly corresponds to TRBD1 (6 bases). V shed 5 bases and J shed 5 bases, with 18 bases lying between them. Germline V CDR1 and CDR2: SGHNT, YENEEA. This CDR3 is built from 15 residues.

The chain couples TRBV5-1 to TRBJ2-5, with D uncertain. The DNA end favors TRBJ2-7, so the J call may be wrong. Germline assignment: CDR1 SGHRS and CDR2 YFSETQ. This CDR3 spans 15 amino acids. CDR3 loop: CASSKEDPHVSEQYF. CDR3 DNA: TGCGCCAGCAGCAAGGAAGACCCCCACGTCTCCGAGCAGTACTTC.

This clonotype was observed at least ten times. The V call is TRBV5-1, the J call TRBJ2-1, with D perhaps TRBD2 (6 bases). The CDR3 extends over 16 amino acids. V lost 0 bases to trimming and J lost 0 bases, with 10 bases between them. CDR1 SGHRS and CDR2 YFSETQ come from the germline V gene. This CDR3 is CASSLERVFSYNEQFF. The CDR3 region has the DNA TGCGCCAGCAGCTTGGAGCGGGTCTTCTCCTACAATGAGCAGTTCTTC. Using reference TRBV5-1 and TRBJ2-1 for the parts outside the CDR3, the full variable domain is KAGVTQTPRYLIKTRGQQVTLSCSPISGHRSVSWYQQTPGQGLQFLFEYFSETQRNKGNFPGRFSGRQFSNSRSEMNVSTLELGDSALYLCASSLERVFSYNEQFFGPGTRLTVL.

CDR3 coding DNA: TGTGCCAGCAGCCCTCAGGGGACTAGCGACGAGCAGTACTTC. Amino acids: CASSPQGTSDEQYF. The genes are TRBV7-6 and TRBJ2-4; 10 bases agree with TRBD2. The end of the DNA aligns better with TRBJ2-7, so the J call may be wrong. Germline V gives CDR1 SGHVS, CDR2 FNYEAQ. This CDR3 comprises 14 residues.

The chain combines TRBV20-1 with TRBJ2-1; 10 bases fit TRBD2. The CDR3 has 18 residues. With V trimmed by 0 bases and J by 0 bases, 8 bases remained unmatched. Germline assignment: CDR1 DFQATT and CDR2 SNEGSKA (reference sequence). The CDR3 nucleotides are TGCAGTGCTAGAGAGGGTAGCGGGGGGCTGAGCTCCTACAATGAGCAGTTCTTC. It codes for CSAREGSGGLSSYNEQFF.

This clonotype came up many times. This rearrangement joins TRBV20-1 to TRBJ2-5; possible D gene TRBD2, 5 bases. CDR1 is DFQATT and CDR2 is SNEGSKA in the germline V gene (reference sequence). The CDR3 extends over 12 amino acids. As DNA, the CDR3 is TGCGCTGGCGTCGGGGATCAAGAGACCCAGTACTTC. It encodes CAGVGDQETQYF.

This clonotype was counted many times. The chain couples TRBV7-2 to TRBJ1-6; the D gene is possibly TRBD1 (5 bases). The V end lost 1 base, the J end lost 6 bases, and 10 bases lay between the germline ends. The CDR3 has 15 residues. The germline V gene has CDR1 SGHTA and CDR2 FQGNSA. In DNA, the CDR3 is TGTGCCAGCAGCTTAGTTCGGCAGGGTAATTCACCCCTCCACTTT. Its translation is CASSLVRQGNSPLHF.

V and J are TRBV20-1 and TRBJ2-1; 9 nucleotides agree with TRBD2. The CDR3 covers 14 residues. V shed 6 bases and J 5 bases; nucleotides not matched to a gene: 8. CDR1 is DFQATT and CDR2 is SNEGSKA in the germline V gene (reference sequence). The CDR3: CSAQSGGLNNEQFF. CDR3 DNA sequence: TGCAGTGCCCAAAGCGGGGGGTTGAACAATGAGCAGTTCTTC.

This clonotype was recorded at least ten times. The rearrangement links TRBV19 to TRBJ1-6; 7 bases agree with TRBD1. With 7 bases clipped from V and 7 bases from J, the junction kept 7 bases outside the gene matches. The CDR3 contains 14 residues. Germline CDR1 and CDR2: LNHDA and SQIVND (reference sequence). CDR3 loop: CASIDRVRNSPLHF. CDR3 DNA: TGTGCCAGTATAGACAGGGTACGGAATTCACCCCTCCACTTT.

This clonotype appeared a few times. V is TRBV20-1 and J is TRBJ2-7; 9 bases are shared with TRBD1. The CDR3 is 14 amino acids. Germline loops: CDR1 DFQATT, CDR2 SNEGSKA (reference sequence). V was pared by 6 bases and J by 7 bases, with 13 bases of the junction left unmatched. The CDR3 here is CSAVPGQGPGEQYF. DNA of the CDR3: TGCAGTGCCGTCCCGGGACAGGGACCCGGGGAGCAGTACTTC.

The chain couples TRBV4-2 to TRBJ2-3; D not resolved. Trimming took off 1 base at V and 4 bases at J, with 12 bases between the two ends. The CDR3 has 15 amino acids. CDR1 and CDR2 from the germline V gene are LGHNA and YNFKEQ. In DNA form, the CDR3 reads TGTGCCAGCAGCCAAGTCCGGACCCACGCAGATACGCAGTATTTT. Protein sequence: CASSQVRTHADTQYF.